These T cell receptor beta chains were read from a single sample in a study of identical twins. From the 5' RACE reads, TCRdb called clonotypes with MiXCR, one entry per CDR3 protein. The sample lists 220,000 or so distinct CDR3 sequences, approximately 7% occurring once. Separately, the same data were catalogued under a study of yellow fever vaccine responses in identical twins.

The sample consisted of memory (CD45RO+) T cells sorted from blood. The receptor set was obtained from a woman in her late teens or twenties in good health. Each CDR3 is given with its conserved first and last residue. A D gene is named only where the DNA matches it firmly. For some rows the clone size is stated as once, few or many, or as a class when expanded; others skip it.

j_call clone_size v_call d_call cdr3_nt cdr3_aa
TRBJ2-3 many TRBV3-1 TRBD1 TGTGCCAGCAGCCGGGACAGGAGCACAGATACGCAGTATTTT CASSRDRSTDTQYF
TRBJ2-3 few TRBV6-1 TRBD2 TGTGCCAGCAGTGATCAGGGGGGACTAGCGGGGCGGCAAGATACGCAGTATTTT CASSDQGGLAGRQDTQYF
TRBJ2-1 NA TRBV2 NA TGTGCCAGCAGTTACCAAGTGGAGCAGTTCTTC CASSYQVEQFF
TRBJ2-1 NA TRBV5-1 NA TGCGCCAGCAGCTTACAGGACCCCTACAATGAGCAGTTCTTC CASSLQDPYNEQFF
TRBJ2-7 NA TRBV6-1 TRBD2 TGTGCCAGCAGTAAAAAAGGGGAGTCGGCGGGAGCAAGGAACTTC CASSKKGESAGARNF
TRBJ1-6 NA TRBV12-3/TRBV12-4 TRBD1 TGTGCCAGCAACCAAGGACAGGGAGGGAATTCACCCCTCCACTTT CASNQGQGGNSPLHF
TRBJ2-5 many TRBV7-2 NA TGTGCCAGCAGCTTAGGTGTGACGTCAGGCGGGGAGACCCAGTACTTC CASSLGVTSGGETQYF
TRBJ2-1 many TRBV15 NA TGTGCCACCAGCAGGACCGCGGCCACCAATGAGCAGTTCTTC CATSRTAATNEQFF
TRBJ2-1 many TRBV7-2 NA TGTGCCAGCAGCTTAGTAGCGAATACGGCCTCCTACAATGAGCAGTTCTTC CASSLVANTASYNEQFF
TRBJ2-3 few TRBV20-1 TRBD2 TGCAGTGCGCTAGAGCTGGCTAGCGGGAGTACGACAGATACGCAGTATTTT CSALELASGSTTDTQYF
TRBJ2-1 NA TRBV2 NA TGTGCCAGCGGGGCCTCCTACAATGAGCAGTTCTTC CASGASYNEQFF
TRBJ1-2 NA TRBV28 NA TGTGCCAGCAGTTTCCGGACGGCCTATGGCTACACCTTC CASSFRTAYGYTF
TRBJ2-6 few TRBV14 TRBD1 TGTGCCAGCCTGGCCCTCGGGGACAGGGGGCTATCTGGGGCCAACGTCCTGACTTTC CASLALGDRGLSGANVLTF
TRBJ2-1 once TRBV3-1 TRBD2 TGTGCCAGCAGCCCGACCAGACTAGCGGGGGGGCTTTATGAGCAGTTCTTC CASSPTRLAGGLYEQFF
TRBJ1-4 NA TRBV24-1 TRBD1 TGTGCCACCAGCCAGACAGGGGGCGCGACTAATGAAAAACTGTTTTTT CATSQTGGATNEKLFF
TRBJ2-7 NA TRBV3-1 TRBD2 TGTGCCAACAGCCCCCGACTAGCACGCGAGCAGTACTTC CANSPRLAREQYF
TRBJ2-3 NA TRBV19 NA TGTGCCAGTAGTACCAGGGTTGGAACGCAGTATTTT CASSTRVGTQYF
TRBJ2-5 many TRBV5-1 TRBD1 TGCGCCAGCAGCTTAGGACAGGGATGGAGGCAAGAGACCCAGTACTTC CASSLGQGWRQETQYF
TRBJ2-2 few TRBV27 NA TGTGCCAGCAGCCCGACAGCCACGAACACCGGGGAGCTGTTTTTT CASSPTATNTGELFF
TRBJ1-1 NA TRBV5-1 NA TGCGCCAGCAGCTTGTTGTCGGAGAACACTGAAGCTTTCTTT CASSLLSENTEAFF
TRBJ1-2 few TRBV6-1 NA TGTGCCAGCAGCCCCACCGACAGGTCCGTCTATGGCTACACCTTC CASSPTDRSVYGYTF
TRBJ2-5 NA TRBV29-1 TRBD1 TGCAGCGCTCGGGACAGGAGGGCCCAGTACTTC CSARDRRAQYF
TRBJ2-7 few TRBV20-1 TRBD1 TGCAGTGCTAGAGATCGGAGGACAGGGGGGGGCGAGCAGTACTTC CSARDRRTGGGEQYF
TRBJ2-7 many TRBV5-1 TRBD1 TGCGCCAGCAGCTTGGTCGGACAGGGAGGACCTAGCTACGAGCAGTACTTC CASSLVGQGGPSYEQYF
TRBJ2-4 few TRBV3-1 TRBD2 TGTGCCAGCAGCCAAGATGCGTCTAGCGGGGGAGCCAAAAACATTCAGTACTTC CASSQDASSGGAKNIQYF
TRBJ1-2 few TRBV28 TRBD1 TGTGCCAGCAGTTCACAGGGGATTGAGGAGAGCTATGGCTACACCTTC CASSSQGIEESYGYTF
TRBJ1-5 few TRBV11-2 TRBD1 TGTGCCAGCAGCAAGGACAGGGGGAGCAATCAGCCCCAGCATTTT CASSKDRGSNQPQHF
TRBJ2-7 many TRBV7-9 NA TGTGCCAGCAGCTTAGGGCCTCCAGGTTCGGGGAACGAGCAGTACTTC CASSLGPPGSGNEQYF
TRBJ2-1 NA TRBV6-5 NA TGTGCCAGCAGTTCCCGCGGGGAATACAATGAGCAGTTCTTC CASSSRGEYNEQFF
TRBJ2-1 NA TRBV20-1 TRBD2 TGCAGGGCGCGCCCCCTGCCCCTAGCGGGAGGTGACTACAATGAGCAGTTCTTC CRARPLPLAGGDYNEQFF
TRBJ2-6 once TRBV13 TRBD1 TGTGCCAGCAGCTTAGGCAGGGGGCAAGGGGCCAACGTCCTGACTTTC CASSLGRGQGANVLTF
TRBJ1-2 NA TRBV3-1 NA TGTGCCAGCAGCCAGGGGCCTCCCTATGGCTACACCTTC CASSQGPPYGYTF
TRBJ2-1 many TRBV27 TRBD2 TGTGCCAGCAGTTTCTCTAGCACTAGCGGGAACAATGAGCAGTTCTTC CASSFSSTSGNNEQFF
TRBJ1-3 many TRBV2 NA TGTGCCAGCAGTGAAGCGCTTCAGGGACAAAGCTCTGGAAACACCATATATTTT CASSEALQGQSSGNTIYF
TRBJ1-1 many TRBV2 TRBD1 TGTGCCAGCAGTCCAGCAATACAGGGGGCCACTGAAGCTTTCTTT CASSPAIQGATEAFF
TRBJ2-3 few TRBV10-3 NA TGTGCCAGCCGGGCAGGGGACGCAGATACGCAGTATTTT CASRAGDADTQYF
TRBJ2-7 many TRBV27 TRBD2 TGTGCCAGCAGTTCTATGTTCTCTAGCGGGACCTACGAGCAGTACTTC CASSSMFSSGTYEQYF
TRBJ1-4 many TRBV7-2 TRBD1 TGTGCCAGCAGCTTAACAGGGGGGCTAACTAATGAAAAACTGTTTTTT CASSLTGGLTNEKLFF
TRBJ2-6 NA TRBV11-2 NA TGTGCCAGCAGCCCCCCCAGGTCGGGGGCCAACGTCCTGACTTTC CASSPPRSGANVLTF
TRBJ2-7 many TRBV29-1 NA TGCAGCGTTGGGGGGACAGGGAAGACTAGCGGTCATTACGAGCAGTACTTC CSVGGTGKTSGHYEQYF
TRBJ2-5 NA TRBV15 TRBD1 TGTGCCACCAGACTGGACAGGGATTATGAGACCCAGTACTTC CATRLDRDYETQYF
TRBJ1-2 few TRBV14 NA TGTGCCAGCAGCCAAGAATCGCAGGTTGTGGGCTACACCTTC CASSQESQVVGYTF
TRBJ2-3 few TRBV2 TRBD2 TGTGCCAGCAGCGCTGGGACTAGCGGGAGGGCCAAGGGAGATACGCAGTATTTT CASSAGTSGRAKGDTQYF
TRBJ1-6 many TRBV20-1 NA TGCAGTGCCGTCGGTGGCAGGGGTAATTCACCCCTCCACTTT CSAVGGRGNSPLHF
TRBJ2-5 many TRBV12-3/TRBV12-4 TRBD2 TGTGCCAGCCGGGGGGGGGGAGAGACCCAGTACTTC CASRGGGETQYF
TRBJ1-2 NA TRBV29-1 NA TGCAGCGTTGTTAGCCCTGAGGGCTACACCTTC CSVVSPEGYTF
TRBJ2-2 many TRBV25-1 NA TGTGCCAGCAGTGAAGGTGGGATCGGGGAGCTGTTTTTT CASSEGGIGELFF
TRBJ1-2 few TRBV28 NA TGTGCCAGCAGTTTATTCAGGTCGGGCGGCTACACCTTC CASSLFRSGGYTF
TRBJ2-1 many TRBV14 NA TGTGCCAGCAGCCAAGTGTTCGACCCCTACAATGAGCAGTTCTTC CASSQVFDPYNEQFF
TRBJ2-3 NA TRBV12-5 TRBD2 TGTGCTAGTGGCCGTCCGGGACTAGCGGGAGGGCTCACAGATACGCAGTATTTT CASGRPGLAGGLTDTQYF
TRBJ1-1 NA TRBV6-1 NA TGTGCCAGCAGTCCAACAACTTCTCGGGACACTGAAGCTTTCTTT CASSPTTSRDTEAFF
TRBJ2-1 NA TRBV19 NA TGTGCCAGTAGTATCCCCGCCGGGTCCTACAATGAGCAGTTCTTC CASSIPAGSYNEQFF
TRBJ2-5 many TRBV10-2 TRBD2 TGCGCCAGCAGCGAGATAGCGGGGGGAGTTCCGAAGACCCAGTACTTC CASSEIAGGVPKTQYF
TRBJ2-7 NA TRBV2 NA TGTGCCAGCAGTGAACGGGGTAGCGGCCCCTACGAGCAGTACTTC CASSERGSGPYEQYF
TRBJ2-1 NA TRBV2 TRBD1 TGTGCCAGCAGCGCGACAGGGGCAGGTGAGCAGTTCTTC CASSATGAGEQFF